This TCR beta chain derives from a study of HIV-infected children after antiretroviral therapy interruption. The treatment: PENTA 11 planned treatment interruption arm or continuous ART arm. General study points: A few patients showed more shared-triplet CDR3 clusters following treatment interruption.

RNA-based 3' RACE libraries used unique molecular identifiers. TCRdb redid the calling of the 3' RACE reads with MiXCR, one entry per CDR3 protein. The sample yields several thousand distinct CDR3 sequences, more than 4% seen once. Germline trimming cut 1 base from V and 2 bases from J; bases unmatched to any gene: 1. Germline V gives CDR1 MGHDK, CDR2 SYGVNS. The CDR3 spans 14 residues. In this sample, this clonotype turned up many times. No antigen is known for it. This clonotype was sampled from a pool of human donors with HIV. The sample in question was CD45RO+ CD8+ T cells from PBMCs, pooled from several time points, obtained from a donor given antiretroviral therapy, either interrupted or continuous. The subset is: memory CD8+ CD45RO+ CD45RA- T cells. The chain recombines TRBV25-1 with TRBJ2-7, with 8 positions matching TRBD1. The CDR3 bases are TGTGCCAGCAGTGAATGGACAGGGCCCTACGAGCAGTACTTC. The encoded protein is CASSEWTGPYEQYF.